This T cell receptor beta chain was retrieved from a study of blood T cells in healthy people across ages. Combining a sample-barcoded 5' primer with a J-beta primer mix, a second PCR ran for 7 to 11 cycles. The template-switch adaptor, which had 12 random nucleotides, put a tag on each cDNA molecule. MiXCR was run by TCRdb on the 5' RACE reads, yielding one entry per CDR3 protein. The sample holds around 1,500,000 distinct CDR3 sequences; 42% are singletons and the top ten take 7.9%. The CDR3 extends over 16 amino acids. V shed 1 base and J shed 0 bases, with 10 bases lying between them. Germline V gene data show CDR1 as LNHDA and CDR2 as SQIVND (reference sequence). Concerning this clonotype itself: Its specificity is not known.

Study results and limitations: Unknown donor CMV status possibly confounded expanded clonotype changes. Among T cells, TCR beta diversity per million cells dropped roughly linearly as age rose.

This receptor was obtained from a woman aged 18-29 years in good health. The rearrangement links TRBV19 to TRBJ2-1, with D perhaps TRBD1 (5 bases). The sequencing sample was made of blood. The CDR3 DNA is TGTGCCAGTAGTATAGGGGGCGGAACCTCCTACAATGAGCAGTTCTTC. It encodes CASSIGGGTSYNEQFF.